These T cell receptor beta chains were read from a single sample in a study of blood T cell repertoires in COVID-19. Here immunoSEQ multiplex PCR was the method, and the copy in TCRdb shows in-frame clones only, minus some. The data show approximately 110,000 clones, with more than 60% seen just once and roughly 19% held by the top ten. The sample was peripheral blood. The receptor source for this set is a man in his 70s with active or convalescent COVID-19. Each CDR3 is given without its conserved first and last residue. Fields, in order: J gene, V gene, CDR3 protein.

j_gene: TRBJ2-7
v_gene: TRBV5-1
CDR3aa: ASSGSGTAGEQY

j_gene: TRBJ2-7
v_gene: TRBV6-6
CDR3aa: ASSSSGTRSY

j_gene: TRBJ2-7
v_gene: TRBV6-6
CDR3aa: ASRIIGQGSYEQY

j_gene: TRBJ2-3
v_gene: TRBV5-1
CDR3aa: ASRTSGRTDTQY

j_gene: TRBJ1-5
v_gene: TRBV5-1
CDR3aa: ASSLEGGNQPQH

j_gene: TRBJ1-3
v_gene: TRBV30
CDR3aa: AWSVIGGSGNTIY

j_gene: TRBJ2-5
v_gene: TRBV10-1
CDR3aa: ASSTQAGGVETQY

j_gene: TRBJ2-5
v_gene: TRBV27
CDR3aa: ASRYRGQETQY

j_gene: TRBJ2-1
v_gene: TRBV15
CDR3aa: ATSRDSPSSYNEQF

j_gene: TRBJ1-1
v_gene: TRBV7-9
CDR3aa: ASSPRGTEAF

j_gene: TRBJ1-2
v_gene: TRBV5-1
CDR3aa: ASKLSTGANYGYT

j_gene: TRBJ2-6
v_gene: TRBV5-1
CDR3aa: ASSPEGANVLT

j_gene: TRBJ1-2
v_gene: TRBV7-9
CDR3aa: ASSPHLGQSKGGYT

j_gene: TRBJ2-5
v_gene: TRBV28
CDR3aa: ASRMTSGREETQY

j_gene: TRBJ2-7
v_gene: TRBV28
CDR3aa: ASSLLAAGGPEQY

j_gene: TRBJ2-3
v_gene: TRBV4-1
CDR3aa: ASSQDWRDLRDTQY

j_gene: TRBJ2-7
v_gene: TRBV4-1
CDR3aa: ASSPPERGYEQY

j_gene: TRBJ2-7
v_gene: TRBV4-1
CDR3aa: ASSQGWGQGPAEEQY

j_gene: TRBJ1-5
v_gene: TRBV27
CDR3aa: ASSPGQPQH

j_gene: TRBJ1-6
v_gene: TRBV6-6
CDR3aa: ASSLLYQGISSYNSPLH

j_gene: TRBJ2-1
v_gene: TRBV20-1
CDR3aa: SASAGGYYNEQF

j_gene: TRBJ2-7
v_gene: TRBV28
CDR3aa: ASSAWTGKYEQY

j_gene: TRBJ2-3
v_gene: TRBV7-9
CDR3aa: ASSLELDPSPDTQY

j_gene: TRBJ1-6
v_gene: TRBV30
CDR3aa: AYKLTGHSAPLH

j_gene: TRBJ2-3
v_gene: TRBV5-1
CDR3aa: ASSSGTGGTDTQY

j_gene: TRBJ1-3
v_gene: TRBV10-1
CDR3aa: ASSGSTGPPGNTIY

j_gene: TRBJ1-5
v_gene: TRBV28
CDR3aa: ASSSLPGQGLH

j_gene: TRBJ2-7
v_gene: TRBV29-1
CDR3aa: SVEGLGQGSYEQY

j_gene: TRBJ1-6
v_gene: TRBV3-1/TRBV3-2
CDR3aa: ASSPGTEEYNSPLH

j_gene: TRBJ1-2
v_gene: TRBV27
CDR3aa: ASSYRAGDGYT

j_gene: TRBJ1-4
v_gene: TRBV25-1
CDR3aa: ASSNYNEKLF

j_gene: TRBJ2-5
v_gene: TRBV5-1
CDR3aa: ASSAGEGAEETQY

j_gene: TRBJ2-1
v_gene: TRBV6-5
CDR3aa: ASSQSNEQF

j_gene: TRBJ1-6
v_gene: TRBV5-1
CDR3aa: ASSMGTQGEPLH

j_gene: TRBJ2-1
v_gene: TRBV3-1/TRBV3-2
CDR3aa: ASSQGPSSRDREF

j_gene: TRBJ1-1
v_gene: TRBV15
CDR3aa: ATEHDSRNTEAF

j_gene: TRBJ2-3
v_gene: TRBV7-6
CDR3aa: ASSLDVAGGGADTQY

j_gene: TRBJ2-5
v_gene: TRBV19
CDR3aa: ASSISLAGVQETQY

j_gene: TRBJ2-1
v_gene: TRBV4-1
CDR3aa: ASSQAGLEYNEQF

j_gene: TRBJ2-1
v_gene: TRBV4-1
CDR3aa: ASSLIVGGLWSNEQF

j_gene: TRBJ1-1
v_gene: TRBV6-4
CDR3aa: ASRQGAPNTEAF

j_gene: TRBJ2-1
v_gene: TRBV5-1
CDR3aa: ASRDRVLDNEQF

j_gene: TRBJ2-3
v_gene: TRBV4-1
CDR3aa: ASSQGASNTQY

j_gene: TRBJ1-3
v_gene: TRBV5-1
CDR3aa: ASSLEGRGSGNTIY

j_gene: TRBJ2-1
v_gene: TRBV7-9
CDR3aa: ASSFGYSGVYNEQF

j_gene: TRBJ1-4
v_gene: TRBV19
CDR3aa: ASSPLTGAGNEKLF

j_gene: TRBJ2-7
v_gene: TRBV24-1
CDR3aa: ATSDLRGYEQY

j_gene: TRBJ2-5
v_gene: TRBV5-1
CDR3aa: ASSLEIAGGWETQY

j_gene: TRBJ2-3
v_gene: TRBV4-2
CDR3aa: ASSQDQAGGTDTQY

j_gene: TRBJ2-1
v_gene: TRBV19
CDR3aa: ASSRGHPDNEQF

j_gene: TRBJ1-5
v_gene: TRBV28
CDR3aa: ASTSAGPQH

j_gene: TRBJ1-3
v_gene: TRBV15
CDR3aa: ATSREFPGQRNTIY

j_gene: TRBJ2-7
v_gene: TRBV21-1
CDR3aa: ASSEGSGGESHEQY

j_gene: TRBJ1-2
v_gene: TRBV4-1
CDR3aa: ASSRNFRDNYGYT

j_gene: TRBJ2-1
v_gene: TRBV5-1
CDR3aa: ASSLGTVRAEQF